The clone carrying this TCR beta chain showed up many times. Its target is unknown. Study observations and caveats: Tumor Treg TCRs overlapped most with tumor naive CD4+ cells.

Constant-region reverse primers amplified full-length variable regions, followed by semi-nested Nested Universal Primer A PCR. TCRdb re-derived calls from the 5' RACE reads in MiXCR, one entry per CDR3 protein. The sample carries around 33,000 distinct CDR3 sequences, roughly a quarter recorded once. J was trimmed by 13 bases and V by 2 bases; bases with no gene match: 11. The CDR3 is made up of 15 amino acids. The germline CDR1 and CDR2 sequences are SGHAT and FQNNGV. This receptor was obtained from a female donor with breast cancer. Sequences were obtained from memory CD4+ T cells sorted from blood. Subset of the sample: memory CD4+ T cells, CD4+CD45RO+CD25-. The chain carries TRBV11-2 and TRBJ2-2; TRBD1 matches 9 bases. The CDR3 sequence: CASSLILGTGPGLFF. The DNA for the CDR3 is TGTGCCAGCAGCTTAATCCTCGGGACAGGGCCTGGGCTGTTTTTT.